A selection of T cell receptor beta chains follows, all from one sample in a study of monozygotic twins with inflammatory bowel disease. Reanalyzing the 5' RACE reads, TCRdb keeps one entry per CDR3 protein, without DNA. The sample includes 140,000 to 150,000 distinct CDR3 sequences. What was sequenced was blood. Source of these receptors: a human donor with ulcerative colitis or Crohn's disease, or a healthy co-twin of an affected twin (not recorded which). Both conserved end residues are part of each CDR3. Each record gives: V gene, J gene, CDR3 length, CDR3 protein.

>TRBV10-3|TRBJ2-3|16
CAIGIGDTTTTDTQYF
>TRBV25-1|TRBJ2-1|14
CASSGQGSYNEQFF
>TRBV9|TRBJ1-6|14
CASSVEHLNSPLHF
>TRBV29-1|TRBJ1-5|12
CSASGYGQPQHF
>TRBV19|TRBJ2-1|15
CASRPSGRFYNEQFF
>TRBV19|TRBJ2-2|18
CASSIDGTSGSPLRELFF
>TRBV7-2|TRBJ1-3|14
CASSLRGNGNTIYF
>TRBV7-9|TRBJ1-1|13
CASSVTGVGEAFF
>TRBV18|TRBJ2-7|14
CASSPRGGSHEQYF
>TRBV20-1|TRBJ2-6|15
CSAPLSRSGANVLTF
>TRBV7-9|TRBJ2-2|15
CASSLGTSNTGELFF
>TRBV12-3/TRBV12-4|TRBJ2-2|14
CASSRTRNTGELFF
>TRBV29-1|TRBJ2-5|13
CSVGTSGQETQYF
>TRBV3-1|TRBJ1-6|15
CASSPQLWGGSPLHF
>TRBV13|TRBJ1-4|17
CASSLGPRTDGNEKLFF
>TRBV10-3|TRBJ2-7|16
CAISESRGADFYEQYF
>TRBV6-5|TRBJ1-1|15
CASSYPPGGGTEAFF
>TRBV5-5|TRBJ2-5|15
CASSVREDARGLQYF
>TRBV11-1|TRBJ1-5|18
CASSLEMSGTGVSQPQHF
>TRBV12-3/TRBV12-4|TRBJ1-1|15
CASRASQGAWAEAFF
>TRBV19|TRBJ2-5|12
CASSMAVGTQYF
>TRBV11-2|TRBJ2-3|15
CASSLDRQRTDTQYF
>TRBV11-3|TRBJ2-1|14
CASSMGTAYNEQFF
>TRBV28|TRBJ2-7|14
CASSSPGQAYEQYF
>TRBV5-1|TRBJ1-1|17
CASSLALGQGRNTEAFF
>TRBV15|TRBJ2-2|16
CATSRGPGLGSGELFF
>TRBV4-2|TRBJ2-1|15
CASSSYRVGGGEQFF
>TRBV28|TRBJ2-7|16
CASSLSGSGSSYEQYF
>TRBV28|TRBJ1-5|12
CASGTGDRPQHF
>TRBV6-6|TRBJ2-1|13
CASSGTLWDEQFF
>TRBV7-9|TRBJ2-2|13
CATGTTPGGELFF
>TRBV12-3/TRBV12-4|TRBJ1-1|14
CASSPDSFNTEAFF
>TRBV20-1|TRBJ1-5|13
CSARDGGNQPQHF
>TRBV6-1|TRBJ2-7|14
CASSELRTYAEQYF
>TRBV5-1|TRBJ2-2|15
CASSFGTVFTGELFF
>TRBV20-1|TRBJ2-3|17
CSAPTSGRPRGTDTQYF
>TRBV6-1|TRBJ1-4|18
CASSEGLGFTATNEKLFF
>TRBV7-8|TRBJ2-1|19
CASSRGADLYLFDGNEQFF
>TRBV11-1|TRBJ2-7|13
CASSSDRDYEQYF
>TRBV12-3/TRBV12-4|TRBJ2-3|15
CVSSPDRGSTDTQYF
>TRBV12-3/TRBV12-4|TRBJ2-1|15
CASSFLAGAYNEQFF
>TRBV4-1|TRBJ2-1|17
CASSQDLTSGRAYEQFF
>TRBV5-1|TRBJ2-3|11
CASSFYDTQYF
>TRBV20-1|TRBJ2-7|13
CSARTGSAYEQYF
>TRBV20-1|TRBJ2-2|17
CSARRSSGLEGTGELFF
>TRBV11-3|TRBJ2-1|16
CASSPMDRGTYNEQFF
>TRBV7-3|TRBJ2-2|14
CASSFQGASGELFF
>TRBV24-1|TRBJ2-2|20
CATSDLLVTGEPEHTGELFF
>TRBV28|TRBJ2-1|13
CASRLTGRNEQFF
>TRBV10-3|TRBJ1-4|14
CAISSGQANEKLFF
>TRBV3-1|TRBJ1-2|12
CASSQGKVGYTF
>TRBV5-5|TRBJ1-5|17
CASSFDRGASGNQPQHF
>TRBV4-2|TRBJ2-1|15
CASSRGHGGYNEQFF
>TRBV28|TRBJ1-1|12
CASRQKATEAFF
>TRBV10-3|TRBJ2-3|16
CAISESNGRATDTQYF